This TCR beta chain was captured by sequencing in a study of regulatory T cells in long-lasting Graves disease. The ends were cut back, 4 bases at V and 6 bases at J, with 19 bases in the middle. The CDR3 extends over 16 amino acids. Looked up from germline, CDR1 is SEHNR and CDR2 is FQNEAQ (reference sequence). Indicated time point: newly diagnosed GD, antithyroid drugs for less than 3 months. The authors made the TCR library using RNA they extracted from PBMCs. In its sample, this clonotype was seen many times. With iRepertoire HTBI primers and Arm-PCR of CDR3 regions, TCR beta libraries were built. TCRdb used MiXCR to reprocess the multiplex PCR reads, holding one entry per CDR3 protein. Of about 620,000 distinct CDR3 sequences listed, approximately 15% are singletons. The sample was also linked to a second study, of T cells in Graves' hyperthyroidism and ophthalmopathy.

Source: peripheral blood mononuclear cells (PBMCs), taken at new diagnosis, from a patient treated with antithyroid drugs. The TCR originated in a young woman with Graves disease. The gene calls are TRBV7-9 and TRBJ2-1; no clear D. The CDR3 DNA sequence: TGTGCCAGCAGCTCAATCCTCGTCCCCGTTTTCAATGAGCAGTTCTTC. Protein sequence: CASSSILVPVFNEQFF.